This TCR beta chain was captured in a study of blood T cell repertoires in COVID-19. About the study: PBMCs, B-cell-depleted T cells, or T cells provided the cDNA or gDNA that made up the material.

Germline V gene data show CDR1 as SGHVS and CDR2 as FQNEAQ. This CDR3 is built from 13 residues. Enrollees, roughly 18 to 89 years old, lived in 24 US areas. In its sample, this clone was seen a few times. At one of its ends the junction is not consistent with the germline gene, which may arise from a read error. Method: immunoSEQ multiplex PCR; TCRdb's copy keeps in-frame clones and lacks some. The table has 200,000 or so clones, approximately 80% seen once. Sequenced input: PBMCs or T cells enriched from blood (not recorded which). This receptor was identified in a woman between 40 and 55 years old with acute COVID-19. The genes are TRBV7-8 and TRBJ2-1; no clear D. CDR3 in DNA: TGTGCCAGCAGCTTAGGGGCCTACCATGAGCAGTTCTTC. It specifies CASSLGAYHEQFF.